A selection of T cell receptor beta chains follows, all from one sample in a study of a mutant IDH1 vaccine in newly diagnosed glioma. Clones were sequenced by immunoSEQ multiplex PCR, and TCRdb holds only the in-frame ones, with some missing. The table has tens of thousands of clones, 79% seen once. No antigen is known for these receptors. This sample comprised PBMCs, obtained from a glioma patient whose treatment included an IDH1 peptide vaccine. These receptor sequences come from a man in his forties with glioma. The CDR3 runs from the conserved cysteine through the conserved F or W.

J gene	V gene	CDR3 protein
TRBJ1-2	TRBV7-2	CASSLRGGEGYTF
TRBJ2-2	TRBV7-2	CASSLGRPGELFF
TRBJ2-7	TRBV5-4	CASSLVGSYEQYF
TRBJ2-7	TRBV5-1	CASSLAPGGLGEQYF
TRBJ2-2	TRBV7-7	CASSHGQNTGELFF
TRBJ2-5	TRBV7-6	CASSSPRGETQYF
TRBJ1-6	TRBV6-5	CASSYEESVSPLHF
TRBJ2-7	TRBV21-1	CASSTQGERVGAGSGYYEQYF
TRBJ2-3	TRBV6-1	CASRPGTGATDTQYF
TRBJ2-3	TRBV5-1	CASSLAEVSGGPGTQYF
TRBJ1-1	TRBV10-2	CATGTVNTEAFF
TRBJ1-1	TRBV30	CAWRPGPKSEAFF
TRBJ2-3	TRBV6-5	CASSSLGALGTDTQYF
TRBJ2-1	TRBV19	CASSELAVDNEQFF
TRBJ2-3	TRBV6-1	CASSVSGGTSSKHTQYF
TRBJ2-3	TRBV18	CASSPDGRHSTDTQYF
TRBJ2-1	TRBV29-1	CSVEVAGPYNEQFF
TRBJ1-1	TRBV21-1	CASSRTRTGQTEAFF
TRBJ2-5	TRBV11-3	CASSLDQVSPVTADKETQYF
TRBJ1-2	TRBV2	CASRGTGTVGGYTF
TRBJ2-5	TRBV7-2	CASSPVYGETQYF
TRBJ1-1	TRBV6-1	CASSDRGRTMNTEAFF
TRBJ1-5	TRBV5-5	CASSSGQGGNQPQHF
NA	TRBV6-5	CASSYRDSPYEQYF
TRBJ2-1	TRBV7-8	CASSPSGGSGGEQFF
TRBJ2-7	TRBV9	CASSPGDYYYEQYF
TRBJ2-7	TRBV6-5	CASNRRMTGDEQYF
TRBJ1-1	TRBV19	CASSIERRTEAFF
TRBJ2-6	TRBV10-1	CASTDRVGIGANVLTF
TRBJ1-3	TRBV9	CASSPVVSGNTIYF
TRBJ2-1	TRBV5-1	CASSFSIAGGNNEQFF
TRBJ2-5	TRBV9	CASSAFSGRETQYF
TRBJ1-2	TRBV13	CASSFQGGARGGYTF
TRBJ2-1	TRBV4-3	CASSLLRGSNNEQFF
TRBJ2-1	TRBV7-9	CASSGDLTSGRRNEQFF
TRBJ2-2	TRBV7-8	CASSLARLRKTHVGELFF
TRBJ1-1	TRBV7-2	CASSLGGSAEAFF
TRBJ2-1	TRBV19	CASSIGGTSGYNEQFF
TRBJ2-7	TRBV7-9	CAAGTSGTEQYF
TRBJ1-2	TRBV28	CASSKPPGQDGYTF
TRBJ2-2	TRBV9	CASSVVREYGELFF